This is a list of T cell receptor beta chains from one sample in a study of blood T cell repertoires in COVID-19. Sequenced by immunoSEQ multiplex PCR; TCRdb stores in-frame clones only, minus some. The table has about 130,000 clones, around nine tenths seen once. The sample consisted of peripheral blood. The receptor set was obtained from a man between 60 and 70 years old with COVID-19, enrolled during active disease. The CDR3 runs from the conserved cysteine through the conserved F or W. A D gene is named only where the DNA matches it firmly. Part of the rows lack a size; the others show once, few, many or a class for expanded clones.

v_call: TRBV5-1; j_call: TRBJ2-7; d_call: -; clone_size: -; cdr3_aa: CASSQPHSYEQYF; cdr3_nt: TGCGCCAGCAGCCAGCCCCACAGCTACGAGCAGTACTTC
v_call: TRBV12-2; j_call: TRBJ1-5; d_call: -; clone_size: -; cdr3_aa: CASRLSPRETGGLEPQHF; cdr3_nt: TGTGCAAGTCGCTTATCTCCTCGCGAGACAGGGGGCTTGGAGCCCCAGCATTTT
v_call: TRBV11-2; j_call: TRBJ1-5; d_call: TRBD1; clone_size: -; cdr3_aa: CASSLGTGDQPQHF; cdr3_nt: TGTGCCAGCAGCCTCGGGACAGGGGATCAGCCCCAGCATTTT
v_call: TRBV9; j_call: TRBJ2-3; d_call: TRBD1; clone_size: -; cdr3_aa: CASSDTGQGDTQYF; cdr3_nt: TGTGCCAGCAGCGATACTGGACAGGGGGATACGCAGTATTTT
v_call: TRBV5-4; j_call: TRBJ1-4; d_call: -; clone_size: -; cdr3_aa: CASSSGGGAPNEKLFF; cdr3_nt: TGTGCCAGCAGCTCGGGCGGGGGCGCCCCTAATGAAAAACTGTTTTTT
v_call: TRBV28; j_call: TRBJ1-1; d_call: TRBD1; clone_size: few; cdr3_aa: CASSLYTGGKNTEAFF; cdr3_nt: TGTGCCAGCAGTTTATATACAGGGGGGAAGAACACTGAAGCTTTCTTT
v_call: TRBV5-1; j_call: TRBJ1-6; d_call: TRBD1; clone_size: -; cdr3_aa: CASSPRDSGSPLHF; cdr3_nt: TGCGCCAGCAGCCCCCGGGACAGTGGGTCACCCCTCCACTTT
v_call: TRBV15; j_call: TRBJ2-7; d_call: -; clone_size: -; cdr3_aa: CATSILGGAYEQYF; cdr3_nt: TGTGCCACCAGCATACTAGGGGGTGCCTACGAGCAGTACTTC
v_call: TRBV30; j_call: TRBJ2-1; d_call: -; clone_size: -; cdr3_aa: CAWSGDSENEQFF; cdr3_nt: TGTGCCTGGAGTGGGGACTCCGAAAATGAGCAGTTCTTC
v_call: TRBV5-1; j_call: TRBJ2-7; d_call: TRBD2; clone_size: few; cdr3_aa: CASSLTSGTYEQYF; cdr3_nt: TGCGCCAGCAGCCTGACTAGCGGAACCTACGAGCAGTACTTC
v_call: TRBV7-2; j_call: TRBJ2-7; d_call: TRBD2; clone_size: -; cdr3_aa: CASSLMASGNRHYEQYF; cdr3_nt: TGTGCCAGCAGCTTAATGGCTAGCGGGAACCGGCACTACGAGCAGTACTTC
v_call: TRBV5-6; j_call: TRBJ1-6; d_call: -; clone_size: -; cdr3_aa: CASSFRDRNNSPLHF; cdr3_nt: TGTGCCAGCAGCTTTCGAGACAGGAATAATTCACCCCTCCACTTT
v_call: TRBV2; j_call: TRBJ1-1; d_call: TRBD1; clone_size: -; cdr3_aa: CASSENTGGTTEAFF; cdr3_nt: TGTGCCAGCAGTGAGAATACAGGGGGCACGACTGAAGCTTTCTTT
v_call: TRBV7-2; j_call: TRBJ1-2; d_call: TRBD1; clone_size: -; cdr3_aa: CASSLGQGRTMTYTF; cdr3_nt: TGTGCCAGCAGCTTGGGACAGGGGCGAACTATGACCTACACCTTC
v_call: TRBV6-5; j_call: TRBJ1-2; d_call: -; clone_size: -; cdr3_aa: CASSTVPYGYTF; cdr3_nt: TGTGCCAGCAGTACTGTGCCCTATGGCTACACCTTC
v_call: TRBV7-6; j_call: TRBJ1-1; d_call: -; clone_size: -; cdr3_aa: CASSLRGYETEAFF; cdr3_nt: TGTGCCAGCAGCCTCAGGGGTTATGAAACTGAAGCTTTCTTT
v_call: TRBV30; j_call: TRBJ1-2; d_call: -; clone_size: -; cdr3_aa: CAWSVQGFGGYTF; cdr3_nt: TGTGCCTGGAGTGTTCAGGGTTTCGGTGGCTACACCTTC
v_call: TRBV12-3/TRBV12-4; j_call: TRBJ2-5; d_call: -; clone_size: -; cdr3_aa: CASTLGETQYF; cdr3_nt: TGTGCCAGCACCCTCGGGGAGACCCAGTACTTC
v_call: TRBV7-9; j_call: TRBJ2-1; d_call: -; clone_size: few; cdr3_aa: CASSFSVNEQFF; cdr3_nt: TGTGCCAGCAGCTTTAGTGTCAATGAGCAGTTCTTC
v_call: TRBV19; j_call: TRBJ2-5; d_call: -; clone_size: -; cdr3_aa: CASSLATEETQYF; cdr3_nt: TGTGCCAGTAGTCTTGCGACTGAAGAGACCCAGTACTTC
v_call: TRBV7-9; j_call: TRBJ2-1; d_call: TRBD2; clone_size: once; cdr3_aa: CASSLEGGRRNEQFF; cdr3_nt: TGTGCCAGCAGCTTAGAGGGCGGGAGGCGAAATGAGCAGTTCTTC
v_call: TRBV11-3; j_call: TRBJ2-7; d_call: -; clone_size: -; cdr3_aa: CASSGRWPYEQYF; cdr3_nt: TGTGCCAGCAGCGGCCGTTGGCCCTACGAGCAGTACTTC
v_call: TRBV4-1; j_call: TRBJ2-6; d_call: -; clone_size: -; cdr3_aa: CASSQDRFSGANVLTF; cdr3_nt: TGCGCCAGCAGCCAAGATCGGTTCTCTGGGGCCAACGTCCTGACTTTC
v_call: TRBV6-5; j_call: TRBJ2-7; d_call: TRBD1; clone_size: -; cdr3_aa: CASSYRDRAYEQYF; cdr3_nt: TGTGCCAGCAGTTACCGGGACAGGGCCTACGAGCAGTACTTC
v_call: TRBV24-1; j_call: TRBJ2-3; d_call: -; clone_size: -; cdr3_aa: CATSGLSNTQYF; cdr3_nt: TGTGCCACCAGTGGGTTGAGTAATACGCAGTATTTT
v_call: TRBV6-5; j_call: TRBJ1-2; d_call: -; clone_size: -; cdr3_aa: CASTYGGIGYGYTF; cdr3_nt: TGTGCCAGCACTTATGGGGGGATCGGCTATGGCTACACCTTC
v_call: TRBV9; j_call: TRBJ2-3; d_call: -; clone_size: once; cdr3_aa: CASSVFGGADTQYF; cdr3_nt: TGTGCCAGCAGCGTGTTCGGAGGCGCAGATACGCAGTATTTT
v_call: TRBV3-1/TRBV3-2; j_call: TRBJ2-1; d_call: TRBD1; clone_size: -; cdr3_aa: CASGDRGYNEQFF; cdr3_nt: TGTGCCAGCGGGGACAGGGGCTACAATGAGCAGTTCTTC
v_call: TRBV7-9; j_call: TRBJ1-1; d_call: -; clone_size: -; cdr3_aa: CASSLVSTEAFF; cdr3_nt: TGTGCCAGCAGCTTAGTCTCGACTGAAGCTTTCTTT
v_call: TRBV11-2; j_call: TRBJ1-2; d_call: -; clone_size: -; cdr3_aa: CASSLPQSYGYTF; cdr3_nt: TGTGCCAGCAGCTTACCCCAGTCCTATGGCTACACCTTC
v_call: TRBV19; j_call: TRBJ1-2; d_call: -; clone_size: once; cdr3_aa: CASSPSTGSYGYTF; cdr3_nt: TGTGCCAGTAGTCCCTCGACAGGTTCCTATGGCTACACCTTC
v_call: TRBV7-9; j_call: TRBJ2-5; d_call: TRBD2; clone_size: -; cdr3_aa: CASSRTSGRETQYF; cdr3_nt: TGTGCCAGCAGCCGGACTAGCGGGAGGGAGACCCAGTACTTC
v_call: TRBV4-1; j_call: TRBJ2-7; d_call: TRBD2; clone_size: many; cdr3_aa: CASSQLAARWQYF; cdr3_nt: TGCGCCAGCAGCCAACTAGCGGCTCGCTGGCAGTACTTC
v_call: TRBV20-1; j_call: TRBJ1-2; d_call: -; clone_size: -; cdr3_aa: CSASRGDGYTF; cdr3_nt: TGCAGTGCTAGCAGGGGTGATGGCTACACCTTC
v_call: TRBV28; j_call: TRBJ1-4; d_call: -; clone_size: -; cdr3_aa: CASREKNEKLFF; cdr3_nt: TGTGCCAGCAGAGAGAAAAATGAAAAACTGTTTTTT
v_call: TRBV12-3/TRBV12-4; j_call: TRBJ2-1; d_call: -; clone_size: -; cdr3_aa: CASSSGLFNEQFF; cdr3_nt: TGTGCCAGCAGTTCGGGACTCTTCAATGAGCAGTTCTTC
v_call: TRBV4-2; j_call: TRBJ2-5; d_call: TRBD2; clone_size: -; cdr3_aa: CASSPSGLPQETQYF; cdr3_nt: TGTGCCAGCAGCCCATCGGGACTACCCCAAGAGACCCAGTACTTC
v_call: TRBV5-1; j_call: TRBJ1-1; d_call: -; clone_size: -; cdr3_aa: CASSLGAGNTEAFF; cdr3_nt: TGCGCCAGCAGCTTGGGGGCAGGAAACACTGAAGCTTTCTTT
v_call: TRBV9; j_call: TRBJ2-1; d_call: TRBD2; clone_size: -; cdr3_aa: CASSPPGGRDYNEQFF; cdr3_nt: TGTGCCAGCAGCCCCCCGGGCGGGAGGGATTACAATGAGCAGTTCTTC
v_call: TRBV11-2; j_call: TRBJ2-1; d_call: -; clone_size: -; cdr3_aa: CASSLDEGSYNEQFF; cdr3_nt: TGTGCCAGCAGCTTAGACGAGGGCTCCTACAATGAGCAGTTCTTC
v_call: TRBV30; j_call: TRBJ1-1; d_call: -; clone_size: -; cdr3_aa: CAWSLETGTEAFF; cdr3_nt: TGTGCCTGGAGTTTGGAAACGGGGACTGAAGCTTTCTTT
v_call: TRBV2; j_call: TRBJ1-2; d_call: TRBD1; clone_size: -; cdr3_aa: CASKGTGGYGYTF; cdr3_nt: TGTGCCAGCAAAGGGACAGGGGGCTATGGCTACACCTTC
v_call: TRBV29-1; j_call: TRBJ1-1; d_call: -; clone_size: -; cdr3_aa: CSVDIPAENTEAFF; cdr3_nt: TGCAGCGTTGATATTCCCGCGGAGAACACTGAAGCTTTCTTT
v_call: TRBV2; j_call: TRBJ1-2; d_call: TRBD1; clone_size: -; cdr3_aa: CASTPTGREGYTF; cdr3_nt: TGTGCCAGCACCCCGACAGGGCGAGAAGGCTACACCTTC
v_call: TRBV2; j_call: TRBJ1-2; d_call: -; clone_size: -; cdr3_aa: CASSEGRQNYGYTF; cdr3_nt: TGTGCCAGCAGTGAAGGGAGGCAGAACTATGGCTACACCTTC
v_call: TRBV4-3; j_call: TRBJ1-2; d_call: TRBD1; clone_size: -; cdr3_aa: CASSQDRRGLGYTF; cdr3_nt: TGCGCCAGCAGCCAAGATCGTAGGGGGCTTGGCTACACCTTC
v_call: TRBV9; j_call: TRBJ1-6; d_call: -; clone_size: -; cdr3_aa: CASNKDIYSYNSPLHF; cdr3_nt: TGTGCCAGCAACAAGGACATCTACTCCTATAATTCACCCCTCCACTTT
v_call: TRBV5-1; j_call: TRBJ1-1; d_call: -; clone_size: few; cdr3_aa: CASSLGTTEAFF; cdr3_nt: TGCGCCAGCAGCCTAGGGACAACTGAAGCTTTCTTT
v_call: TRBV10-3; j_call: TRBJ2-3; d_call: TRBD1; clone_size: -; cdr3_aa: CAISESVLPGQGFDTQYF; cdr3_nt: TGTGCCATCAGTGAGTCTGTACTACCGGGACAGGGGTTTGATACGCAGTATTTT
v_call: TRBV21-1; j_call: TRBJ2-6; d_call: -; clone_size: -; cdr3_aa: CASSKGNRDLPGANVLTF; cdr3_nt: TGTGCCAGCAGCAAAGGTAACAGGGATCTCCCTGGGGCCAACGTCCTGACTTTC